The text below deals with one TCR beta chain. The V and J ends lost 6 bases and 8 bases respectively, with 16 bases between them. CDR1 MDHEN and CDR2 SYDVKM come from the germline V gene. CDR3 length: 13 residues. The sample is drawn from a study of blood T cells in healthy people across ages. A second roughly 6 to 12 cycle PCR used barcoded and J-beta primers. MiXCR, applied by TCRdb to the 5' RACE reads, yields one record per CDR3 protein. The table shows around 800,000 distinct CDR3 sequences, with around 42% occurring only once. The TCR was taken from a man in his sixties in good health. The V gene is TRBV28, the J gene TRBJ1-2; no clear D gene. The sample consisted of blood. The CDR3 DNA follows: TGTGCCAGCAGCCGGCCGGATAAGAGGGGCTACACCTTC. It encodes CASSRPDKRGYTF.